This passage covers 6 T cell receptor beta chains from one sample sequenced in a study of control samples from healthy donors and cancer patients. Method: immunoSEQ multiplex PCR; TCRdb's copy keeps in-frame clones and lacks some. In the table there are roughly 120,000 clones, 85% to 95% of which are singletons. Sequenced material: blood. The source of these receptors is a man aged 25 to 45 in good health.

This chain joins TRBV7-2 and TRBJ2-1; 8 nucleotides match TRBD2. The germline V gene has CDR1 SGHTA and CDR2 FQGNSA. CDR3 length equals 16 residues. After removal of 3 bases from V and 8 bases from J, the junction contained 12 bases not matched to a gene. The CDR3 region has the DNA TGTGCCAGCAGCTTTTCAGGCGGGGGGATCGACCATGAGCAGTTCTTC. It translates to CASSFSGGGIDHEQFF.

V is TRBV10-1 and J is TRBJ1-4; TRBD1 matches 7 bases. Germline V gene data show CDR1 as WNHNN and CDR2 as SYGVQD (reference sequence). Losses at the gene ends were 8 bases for V and 1 base for J; bases not matched to a gene: 10. The CDR3 spans 16 residues. The CDR3, as DNA: TGCGCCAGCTCACAACAGGGGTGGAGAACTAATGAAAAACTGTTTTTT. This codes for CASSQQGWRTNEKLFF.

The chain joins TRBV5-6 to TRBJ2-7; no clear D. V was clipped by 2 bases and J by 4 bases, with 16 bases between them. The CDR3 is 15 residues long. CDR1 SGHDT and CDR2 YYEEEE come from the germline V gene. This chain's CDR3 is CASSFPGPGVYEQYF. The CDR3 nucleotides read TGTGCCAGCAGCTTTCCGGGCCCTGGGGTATACGAGCAGTACTTC.

The V call is TRBV7-2, the J call TRBJ2-7; tentatively, D is TRBD1 (6 bases). V lost 3 bases and J lost 3, with 21 bases in between. CDR1 is SGHTA, CDR2 FQGNSA, per germline. CDR3 size: 17 residues. The CDR3, as DNA: TGTGCCAGCAGCTTTAGCAGTAGGCAGGGGAGTTTCTACGAGCAGTACTTC. It translates to CASSFSSRQGSFYEQYF. The entire variable domain, with the rest obtained from reference TRBV7-2 and TRBJ2-7, is as follows: GAGVSQSPSNKVTEKGKDVELRCDPISGHTALYWYRQSLGQGLEFLIYFQGNSAPDKSGLPSDRFSAERTGGSVSTLTIQRTQQEDSAVYLCASSFSSRQGSFYEQYFGPGTRLTVT.

This chain uses TRBV30 with TRBJ1-5, with TRBD1 as a possible D gene (5 bases). Looked up from germline, CDR1 is GTSNPN and CDR2 is SVGIG (reference sequence). Trimming took 3 bases from V and 6 from J, leaving 12 bases between them. The CDR3 has 13 residues. CDR3 residues: CAWSGQGGQPQHF. The CDR3 region has the DNA TGTGCCTGGAGCGGGCAGGGCGGTCAGCCCCAGCATTTT. The complete variable domain, with remaining parts taken from reference TRBV30 and TRBJ1-5, reads SQTIHQWPATLVQPVGSPLSLECTVEGTSNPNLYWYRQAAGRGLQLLFYSVGIGQISSEVPQNLSASRPQDRQFILSSKKLLLSDSGFYLCAWSGQGGQPQHFGDGTRLSIL.

This clone came up once. This chain links TRBV19 with TRBJ1-2; 7 bases line up with TRBD1. Germline V gene lookup returns CDR1 LNHDA and CDR2 SQIVND (reference sequence). Losses at the gene ends were 3 bases for V and 4 bases for J; bases not matched to a gene: 20. This CDR3 is 19 amino acids long. CDR3 nucleotides: TGTGCCAGTAGTATCAGGCTAGTTCGGGACAGCCAAGTGGTCTATGGCTACACCTTC. Its protein product is CASSIRLVRDSQVVYGYTF.